This T cell receptor (beta chain) was retrieved from a study of Ad26.COV2.S vaccination and SARS-CoV-2 variants. Study-wide points: Total T cell responses were possibly underestimated by TCR breadth and depth analyses.

This clone has a single count. The antigen is unknown. Sequenced by immunoSEQ multiplex PCR; TCRdb stores in-frame clones only, minus some. The sample lists about 350,000 clones, roughly 94% occurring once. Per germline, CDR1 LGHDT and CDR2 YNNKEL (reference sequence). This CDR3 is built from 15 residues. V was clipped by 1 base and J by 9 bases; unmatched bases: 8. The sequence was collected from a human donor who had recovered from COVID-19. The material sequenced was peripheral blood, taken after recovery from COVID-19. The V gene is TRBV3-1 (or the pseudogene TRBV3-2), the J gene TRBJ2-1; the match to TRBD2 covers 8 bases. CDR3 region: CASSQAGGAAGEQFF. CDR3 nucleotide sequence: TGTGCCAGCAGCCAAGCGGGGGGGGCCGCCGGTGAGCAGTTCTTC.